Listed below are T cell receptor beta chains from one sample, sequenced in a study of shared clonotypes between healthy human individuals. TCRdb keeps only in-frame clones here, not all; method: immunoSEQ multiplex PCR. Of hundreds of thousands of clones in the sample, about three quarters were seen once. Sequencing was carried out using memory CD4+ T cells sorted from blood. Receptors originate from a woman aged 30 to 39 in good health. The CDR3 runs from the conserved cysteine through the conserved F or W. The D gene is left open where the match is weak. The size entry is marked missing in some rows and otherwise reads once, few, many or a size class.

J: TRBJ2-2
length: 13
V: TRBV28
D: NA
size: NA
CDR3: CASSSPATGELFF
DNA: TGTGCCAGCAGTTCCCCGGCCACCGGGGAGCTGTTTTTT

J: TRBJ2-3
length: 15
V: TRBV10-1
D: NA
size: NA
CDR3: CASSERTASTDTQYF
DNA: TGCGCCAGCAGTGAGAGGACAGCTAGCACAGATACGCAGTATTTT

J: TRBJ2-6
length: 20
V: TRBV7-8
D: TRBD1
size: NA
CDR3: CASSPFFDRGRVAGANVLTF
DNA: TGTGCCAGCAGCCCCTTTTTTGACAGGGGCCGGGTGGCTGGGGCCAACGTCCTGACTTTC

J: TRBJ1-3
length: 14
V: TRBV2
D: TRBD1
size: many
CDR3: CASSAGGAGNTIYF
DNA: TGTGCCAGCAGTGCAGGGGGCGCTGGAAACACCATATATTTT

J: TRBJ2-2
length: 15
V: TRBV4-1
D: TRBD1
size: NA
CDR3: CASSPLQGLTGELFF
DNA: TGCGCCAGCAGCCCGCTACAGGGGTTGACCGGGGAGCTGTTTTTT

J: TRBJ2-1
length: 14
V: TRBV10-1
D: NA
size: NA
CDR3: CASSSPGAINEQFF
DNA: TGCGCCAGCAGTTCCCCAGGGGCAATCAATGAGCAGTTCTTC

J: TRBJ1-2
length: 16
V: TRBV5-6
D: NA
size: once
CDR3: CASSLDRGWLSWVYTF
DNA: TGTGCCAGCAGCTTGGACCGAGGCTGGCTGTCATGGGTCTACACCTTC

J: TRBJ2-5
length: 12
V: TRBV5-1
D: NA
size: NA
CDR3: CASSLSSETQYF
DNA: TGCGCCAGCAGCCTATCTAGTGAGACCCAGTACTTC

J: TRBJ2-1
length: 14
V: TRBV2
D: TRBD2
size: once
CDR3: CASMLPGLANEQFF
DNA: TGTGCCAGCATGCTCCCGGGACTAGCTAATGAGCAGTTCTTC

J: TRBJ2-6
length: 17
V: TRBV7-9
D: NA
size: NA
CDR3: CASSQRATSSGANVLTF
DNA: TGTGCCAGCAGCCAACGAGCGACCAGCTCTGGGGCCAACGTCCTGACTTTC

J: TRBJ2-5
length: 15
V: TRBV6-6
D: TRBD1
size: once
CDR3: CASSFRDRGLETQYF
DNA: TGTGCCAGCAGTTTCCGGGACAGGGGGCTAGAGACCCAGTACTTC

J: TRBJ2-5
length: 15
V: TRBV25-1
D: NA
size: NA
CDR3: CASSDTSKGGETQYF
DNA: TGTGCCAGCAGTGACACGTCTAAGGGTGGGGAGACCCAGTACTTC

J: TRBJ2-3
length: 12
V: TRBV9
D: NA
size: NA
CDR3: CASSANTDTQYF
DNA: TGTGCCAGCAGCGCGAACACAGATACGCAGTATTTT

J: TRBJ1-2
length: 13
V: TRBV7-6
D: NA
size: NA
CDR3: CASSPRGSYGYTF
DNA: TGTGCCAGCAGCCCCCGCGGCAGCTATGGCTACACCTTC

J: TRBJ2-5
length: 14
V: TRBV5-5
D: NA
size: NA
CDR3: CASSLGMGGETQYF
DNA: TGTGCCAGCAGCTTGGGAATGGGTGGGGAGACCCAGTACTTC

J: TRBJ2-5
length: 15
V: TRBV7-9
D: TRBD2
size: NA
CDR3: CASSSILSGRETQYF
DNA: TGTGCCAGCAGCTCGATCCTTAGCGGGAGGGAGACCCAGTACTTC

J: TRBJ1-5
length: 18
V: TRBV15
D: NA
size: NA
CDR3: CATSRGSQYVYSNQPQHF
DNA: TGTGCCACCAGCAGAGGTTCACAATACGTATATAGCAATCAGCCCCAGCATTTT

J: TRBJ2-1
length: 15
V: TRBV5-1
D: NA
size: NA
CDR3: CASSQDSAGYNEQFF
DNA: TGCGCCAGCAGCCAGGACTCCGCCGGCTACAATGAGCAGTTCTTC

J: TRBJ2-3
length: 14
V: TRBV29-1
D: TRBD1
size: NA
CDR3: CSVRTGIGGDTQYF
DNA: TGCAGCGTTCGGACAGGGATAGGGGGAGATACGCAGTATTTT

J: TRBJ2-7
length: 13
V: TRBV29-1
D: NA
size: many
CDR3: CSVEVRPGYEQYF
DNA: TGCAGCGTTGAAGTCCGACCCGGCTACGAGCAGTACTTC

J: TRBJ2-3
length: 17
V: TRBV13
D: NA
size: NA
CDR3: CASSLLDRGASTDTQYF
DNA: TGTGCCAGCAGCTTACTAGATCGGGGAGCTAGCACAGATACGCAGTATTTT

J: TRBJ2-7
length: 14
V: TRBV5-1
D: NA
size: NA
CDR3: CASSLPQGNYEQYF
DNA: TGCGCCAGCAGCTTGCCTCAGGGGAACTACGAGCAGTACTTC

J: TRBJ2-1
length: 22
V: TRBV5-1
D: TRBD2
size: NA
CDR3: CASSTDRVLAGGLRALVNEQFF
DNA: TGCGCCAGCAGCACGGACAGGGTATTAGCGGGAGGACTAAGGGCCCTGGTAAATGAGCAGTTCTTC

J: TRBJ2-6
length: 15
V: TRBV27
D: TRBD1
size: NA
CDR3: CASSAQWTGVPVLTF
DNA: TGTGCCAGCAGTGCGCAATGGACAGGGGTGCCCGTCCTGACTTTC

J: TRBJ2-7
length: 15
V: TRBV28
D: NA
size: NA
CDR3: CASSFQRVSVDEQYF
DNA: TGTGCCAGCAGTTTTCAACGGGTGAGTGTTGACGAGCAGTACTTC

J: TRBJ1-2
length: 15
V: TRBV28
D: NA
size: once
CDR3: CASSSWGAANYGYTF
DNA: TGTGCCAGCAGTTCTTGGGGGGCGGCTAACTATGGCTACACCTTC

J: TRBJ2-6
length: 17
V: TRBV7-9
D: NA
size: NA
CDR3: CASSLRTSTSGANVLTF
DNA: TGTGCCAGCAGCTTAAGGACATCGACATCTGGGGCCAACGTCCTGACTTTC

J: TRBJ2-5
length: 17
V: TRBV2
D: TRBD2
size: NA
CDR3: CASKRVIRTSGRETQYF
DNA: TGTGCCAGCAAACGAGTCATCCGGACTAGCGGGAGAGAGACCCAGTACTTC

J: TRBJ2-7
length: 13
V: TRBV27
D: NA
size: NA
CDR3: CASKKGSSYEQYF
DNA: TGTGCCAGCAAAAAAGGGAGCTCCTACGAGCAGTACTTC

J: TRBJ1-2
length: 13
V: TRBV7-2
D: NA
size: NA
CDR3: CASSPGQHYGYTF
DNA: TGTGCCAGCAGTCCTGGGCAGCACTATGGCTACACCTTC

J: TRBJ1-1
length: 12
V: TRBV29-1
D: NA
size: NA
CDR3: CSVVRGRAEAFF
DNA: TGCAGCGTTGTCAGGGGTAGAGCTGAAGCTTTCTTT

J: TRBJ1-5
length: 15
V: TRBV7-8
D: TRBD1
size: NA
CDR3: CASSLRTGSGQPQHF
DNA: TGTGCCAGCAGCTTACGGACAGGGTCTGGACAGCCCCAGCATTTT

J: TRBJ2-1
length: 12
V: TRBV7-9
D: NA
size: once
CDR3: CASSSLGSEQFF
DNA: TGTGCCAGCAGCTCCCTTGGGTCGGAGCAGTTCTTC

J: TRBJ2-5
length: 17
V: TRBV7-4
D: TRBD2
size: NA
CDR3: CASLLLAGGLREETQYF
DNA: TGTGCCAGCCTTTTACTAGCGGGAGGCCTTCGGGAAGAGACCCAGTACTTC

J: TRBJ2-1
length: 14
V: TRBV2
D: TRBD1
size: NA
CDR3: CASRAGTEHNEQFF
DNA: TGTGCCAGCAGGGCTGGGACAGAGCACAATGAGCAGTTCTTC

J: TRBJ2-7
length: 12
V: TRBV30
D: TRBD1
size: few
CDR3: CAWRTGGYEQYF
DNA: TGTGCCTGGAGGACAGGGGGCTACGAGCAGTACTTC

J: TRBJ1-1
length: 12
V: TRBV7-9
D: NA
size: NA
CDR3: CASSLLRSEAFF
DNA: TGTGCCAGCAGCTTACTCAGATCCGAAGCTTTCTTT

J: TRBJ2-1
length: 14
V: TRBV28
D: TRBD2
size: once
CDR3: CASSRGGGGNEQFF
DNA: TGTGCCAGCAGCAGGGGTGGCGGGGGGAATGAGCAGTTCTTC

J: TRBJ2-7
length: 16
V: TRBV6-5
D: TRBD2
size: NA
CDR3: CASSYRPGLASDEQYF
DNA: TGTGCCAGCAGTTACCGACCGGGACTAGCCTCCGACGAGCAGTACTTC

J: TRBJ1-4
length: 15
V: TRBV7-9
D: NA
size: NA
CDR3: CASSLDTDSNEKLFF
DNA: TGTGCCAGCAGCTTAGACACAGACAGTAATGAAAAACTGTTTTTT

J: TRBJ1-1
length: 13
V: TRBV7-8
D: NA
size: NA
CDR3: CASRLRGGTEAFF
DNA: TGTGCCAGCAGGTTAAGGGGTGGCACTGAAGCTTTCTTT

J: TRBJ2-2
length: 16
V: TRBV27
D: NA
size: NA
CDR3: CASSKGPTADTGELFF
DNA: TGTGCCAGCAGTAAGGGTCCCACGGCGGACACCGGGGAGCTGTTTTTT

J: TRBJ2-2
length: 14
V: TRBV11-2
D: NA
size: NA
CDR3: CASSLGSGTPELFF
DNA: TGTGCCAGCAGCTTAGGATCCGGGACCCCCGAGCTGTTTTTT

J: TRBJ2-7
length: 11
V: TRBV29-1
D: NA
size: NA
CDR3: CSVRGSGEQYF
DNA: TGCAGCGTTCGCGGATCAGGCGAGCAGTACTTC